The present entry profiles one T cell receptor beta chain with its context. Its matching antigen is unknown. V was clipped by 7 bases and J by 2 bases, with 9 bases between them. The germline CDR1 and CDR2 sequences are MNHNS and SASEGT. The CDR3 consists of 13 residues. TCRdb passed the 5' RACE reads through MiXCR, listing each CDR3 protein once. The sample includes about 520,000 distinct CDR3 sequences, around 20% of them seen just once. The sample comes from a study of identical twins. The study, taken as a whole, reports: With abundant cord blood beta clonotypes, insertions were fewer; memory repertoires showed no such pattern.

These data were likewise used in another study, on T cells expressing NK-cell markers. Per that study: Seven HCMV-seropositive donors and one seronegative donor made up the eight sequenced donors.

V usage is TRBV6-1 and J usage is TRBJ2-1; D is perhaps TRBD1 or TRBD2 (5 bases each). The sequencing input was CD4+ T cells sorted from blood. This clonotype was sampled from a woman aged 18-29 years in good health. The CDR3 DNA is TGTGCCAGCAAGGGACGGACCTACAATGAGCAGTTCTTC. It encodes CASKGRTYNEQFF.